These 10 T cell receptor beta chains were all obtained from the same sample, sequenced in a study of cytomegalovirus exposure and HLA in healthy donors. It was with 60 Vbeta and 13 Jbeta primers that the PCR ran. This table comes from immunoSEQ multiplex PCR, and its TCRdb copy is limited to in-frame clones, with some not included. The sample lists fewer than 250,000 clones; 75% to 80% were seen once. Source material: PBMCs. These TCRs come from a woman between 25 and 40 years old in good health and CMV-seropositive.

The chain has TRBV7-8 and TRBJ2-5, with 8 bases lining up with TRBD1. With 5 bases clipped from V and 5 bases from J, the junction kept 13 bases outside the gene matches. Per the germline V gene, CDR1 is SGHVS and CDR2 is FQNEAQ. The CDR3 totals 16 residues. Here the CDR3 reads CASSKSRGPSGETQYF. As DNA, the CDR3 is TGTGCCAGCAGCAAAAGCAGGGGGCCAAGTGGGGAGACCCAGTACTTC.

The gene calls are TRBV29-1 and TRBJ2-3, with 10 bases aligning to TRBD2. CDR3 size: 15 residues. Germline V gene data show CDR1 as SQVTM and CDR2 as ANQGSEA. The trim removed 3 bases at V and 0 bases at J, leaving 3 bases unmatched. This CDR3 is CSVDSGGPSTDTQYF. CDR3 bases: TGCAGCGTTGATAGCGGGGGGCCTAGCACAGATACGCAGTATTTT.

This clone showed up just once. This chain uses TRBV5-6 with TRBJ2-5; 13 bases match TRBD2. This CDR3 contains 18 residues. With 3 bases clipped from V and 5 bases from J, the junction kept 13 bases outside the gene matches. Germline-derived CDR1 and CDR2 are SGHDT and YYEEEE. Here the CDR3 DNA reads TGTGCCAGCAGCTATGGACTAGCGGGGGACAATATTGGGGAGACCCAGTACTTC. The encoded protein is CASSYGLAGDNIGETQYF.

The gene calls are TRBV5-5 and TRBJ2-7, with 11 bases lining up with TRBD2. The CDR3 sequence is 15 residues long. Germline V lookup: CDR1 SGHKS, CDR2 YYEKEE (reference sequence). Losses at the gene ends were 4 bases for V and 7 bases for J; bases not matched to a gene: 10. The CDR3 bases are TGTGCCAGCAGCCTCTTACTAGCGGGAGTTTGGGAGCAGTACTTC. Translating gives CASSLLLAGVWEQYF.

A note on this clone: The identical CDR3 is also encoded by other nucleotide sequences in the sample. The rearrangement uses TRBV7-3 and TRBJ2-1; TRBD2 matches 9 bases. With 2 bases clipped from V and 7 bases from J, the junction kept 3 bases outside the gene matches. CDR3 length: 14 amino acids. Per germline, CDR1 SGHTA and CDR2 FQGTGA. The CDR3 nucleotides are TGTGCCAGCAGCTTAGCGGGAGGGAAAAATGAGCAGTTCTTC. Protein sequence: CASSLAGGKNEQFF. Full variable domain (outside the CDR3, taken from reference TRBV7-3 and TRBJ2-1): GAGVSQTPSNKVTEKGKYVELRCDPISGHTALYWYRQSLGQGPEFLIYFQGTGAADDSGLPNDRFFAVRPEGSVSTLKIQRTERGDSAVYLCASSLAGGKNEQFFGPGTRLTVL.

The CDR3 is CAWSVRVAGAKNIQYF. The CDR3 DNA is TGTGCCTGGAGTGTACGGGTTGCCGGGGCCAAAAACATTCAGTACTTC. This sequence joins TRBV30 and TRBJ2-4; D remains unclear. CDR1 is GTSNPN, CDR2 SVGIG, per germline (reference sequence). The CDR3 covers 16 residues. V was shortened by 0 bases and J by 1 base, with 13 bases between the two germline ends.

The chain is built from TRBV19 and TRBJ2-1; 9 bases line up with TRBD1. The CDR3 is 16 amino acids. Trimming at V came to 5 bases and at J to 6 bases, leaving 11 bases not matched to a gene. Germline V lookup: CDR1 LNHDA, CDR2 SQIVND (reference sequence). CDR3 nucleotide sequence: TGTGCCAGTAGTTCCCCCCTCGGACAGGGGCCCAATGAGCAGTTCTTC. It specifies CASSSPLGQGPNEQFF.

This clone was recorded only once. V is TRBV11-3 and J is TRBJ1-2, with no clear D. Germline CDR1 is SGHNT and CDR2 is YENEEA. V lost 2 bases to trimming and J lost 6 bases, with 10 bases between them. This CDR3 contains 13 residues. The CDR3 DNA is TGTGCCAGCAGCTTAAAAGGGAGCCATGGCTACACCTTC. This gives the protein CASSLKGSHGYTF.

This CDR3 reads CATGTSGPYNEQFF. CDR3 DNA: TGTGCCACCGGGACTAGCGGGCCCTACAATGAGCAGTTCTTC. The chain is built from TRBV10-3 and TRBJ2-1; the match to TRBD2 covers 12 bases. The CDR3 runs to 14 residues. CDR1 ENHRY and CDR2 SYGVKD come from the germline V gene. Trimming cost V 10 bases and J 2 bases; bases outside gene matches: 3.

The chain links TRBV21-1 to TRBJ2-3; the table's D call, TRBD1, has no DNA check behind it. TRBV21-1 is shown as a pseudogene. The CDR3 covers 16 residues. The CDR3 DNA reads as TGTGCCAGCAGCAAAGTGAAAAGGGGTGACACAGATACGCAGTATTTT. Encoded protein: CASSKVKRGDTDTQYF.